What follows is one TCR beta chain and its context. With V trimmed by 2 bases and J by 3 bases, 6 bases remained unmatched. Germline V lookup: CDR1 SQVTM, CDR2 ANQGSEA. There are 15 residues in the CDR3. These data originate in a study of blood T cell repertoires in COVID-19. Study members were between about 18 and 95 years old and lived in approximately 25 US regions. Cohorts were assigned according to the clinical history that participants reported. The assay was immunoSEQ multiplex PCR, and TCRdb's table has in-frame clones only and misses some. The table includes 200,000 to 250,000 clones, 83% detected once.

This TCR derives from a woman between 45 and 60 years old who had been exposed to COVID-19. Material: PBMCs or T cells enriched from blood (not recorded which). The chain combines TRBV29-1 with TRBJ2-7; 11 positions agree with TRBD1. CDR3 residues: CSVEHRDRGSYEQYF. CDR3 coding DNA: TGCAGCGTTGAACACCGGGACAGGGGGAGCTACGAGCAGTACTTC.